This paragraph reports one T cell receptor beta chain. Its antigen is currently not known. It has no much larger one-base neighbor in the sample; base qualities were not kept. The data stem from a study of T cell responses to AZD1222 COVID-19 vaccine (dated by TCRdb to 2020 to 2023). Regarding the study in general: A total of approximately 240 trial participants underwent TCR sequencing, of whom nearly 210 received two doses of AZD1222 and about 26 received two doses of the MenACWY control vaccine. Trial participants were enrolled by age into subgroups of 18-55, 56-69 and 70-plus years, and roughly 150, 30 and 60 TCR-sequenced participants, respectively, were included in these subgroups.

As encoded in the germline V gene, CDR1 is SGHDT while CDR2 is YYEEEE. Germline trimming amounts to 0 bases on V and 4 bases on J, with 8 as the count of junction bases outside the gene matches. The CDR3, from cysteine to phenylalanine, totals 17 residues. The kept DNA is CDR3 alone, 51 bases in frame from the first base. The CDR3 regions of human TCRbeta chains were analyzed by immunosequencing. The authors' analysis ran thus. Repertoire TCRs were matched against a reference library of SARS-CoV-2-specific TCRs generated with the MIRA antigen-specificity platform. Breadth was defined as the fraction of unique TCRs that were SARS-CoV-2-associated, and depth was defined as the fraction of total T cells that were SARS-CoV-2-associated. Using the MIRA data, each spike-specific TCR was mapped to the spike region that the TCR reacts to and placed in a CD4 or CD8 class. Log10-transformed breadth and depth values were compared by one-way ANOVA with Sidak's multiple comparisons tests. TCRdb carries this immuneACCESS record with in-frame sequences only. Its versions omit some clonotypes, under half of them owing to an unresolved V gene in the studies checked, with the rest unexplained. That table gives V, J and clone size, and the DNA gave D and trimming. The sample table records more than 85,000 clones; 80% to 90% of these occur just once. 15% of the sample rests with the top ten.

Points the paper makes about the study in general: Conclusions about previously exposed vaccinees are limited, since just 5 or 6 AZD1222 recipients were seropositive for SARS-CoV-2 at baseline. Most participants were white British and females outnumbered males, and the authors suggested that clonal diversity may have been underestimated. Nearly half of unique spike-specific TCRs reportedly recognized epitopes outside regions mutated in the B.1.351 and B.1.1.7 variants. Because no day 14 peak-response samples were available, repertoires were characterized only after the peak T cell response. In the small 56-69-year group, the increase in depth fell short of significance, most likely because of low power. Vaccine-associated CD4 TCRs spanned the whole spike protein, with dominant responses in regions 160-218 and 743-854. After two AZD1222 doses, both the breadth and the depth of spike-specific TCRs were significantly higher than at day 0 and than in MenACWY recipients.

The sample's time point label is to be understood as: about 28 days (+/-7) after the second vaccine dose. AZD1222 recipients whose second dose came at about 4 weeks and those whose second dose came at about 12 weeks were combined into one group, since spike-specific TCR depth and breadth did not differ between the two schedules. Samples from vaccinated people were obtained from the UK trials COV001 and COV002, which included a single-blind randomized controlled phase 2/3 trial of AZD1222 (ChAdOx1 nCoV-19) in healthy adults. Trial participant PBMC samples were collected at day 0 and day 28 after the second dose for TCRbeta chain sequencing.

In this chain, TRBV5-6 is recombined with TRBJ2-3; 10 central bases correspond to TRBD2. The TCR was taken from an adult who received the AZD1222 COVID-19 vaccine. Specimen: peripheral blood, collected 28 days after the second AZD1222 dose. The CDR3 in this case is CASSLAGIAGGPDTQYF. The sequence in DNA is TGTGCCAGCAGCTTGGCCGGGATAGCGGGAGGTCCAGATACGCAGTATTTT. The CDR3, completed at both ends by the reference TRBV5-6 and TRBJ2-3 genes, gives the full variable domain DAGVTQSPTHLIKTRGQQVTLRCSPKSGHDTVSWYQQALGQGPQFIFQYYEEEERQRGNFPDRFSGHQFPNYSSELNVNALLLGDSALYLCASSLAGIAGGPDTQYFGPGTRLTVL.